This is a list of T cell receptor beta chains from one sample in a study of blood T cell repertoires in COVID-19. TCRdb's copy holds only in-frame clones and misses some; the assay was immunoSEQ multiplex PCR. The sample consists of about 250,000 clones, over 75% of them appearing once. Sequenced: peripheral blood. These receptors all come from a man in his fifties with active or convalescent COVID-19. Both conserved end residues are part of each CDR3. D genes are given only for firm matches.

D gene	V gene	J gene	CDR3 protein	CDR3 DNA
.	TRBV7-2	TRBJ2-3	CASSFILASDTQYF	TGTGCCAGCAGCTTTATCCTAGCATCGGATACGCAGTATTTT
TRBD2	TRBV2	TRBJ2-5	CASSGASGTGQETQYF	TGTGCCAGCAGTGGGGCTAGCGGCACCGGACAAGAGACCCAGTACTTC
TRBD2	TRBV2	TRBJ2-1	CASSAGGVSVDEQFF	TGTGCCAGCAGTGCGGGAGGCGTTTCTGTCGATGAGCAGTTCTTC
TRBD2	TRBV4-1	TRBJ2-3	CASSQVAGGPQGDTQYF	TGCGCCAGCAGCCAGGTAGCGGGAGGGCCGCAGGGAGATACGCAGTATTTT
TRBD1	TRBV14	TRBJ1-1	CASSPRPYGAPLDRGRGEAFF	TGTGCCAGCAGCCCTCGGCCCTATGGGGCTCCTTTAGACAGGGGGCGCGGAGAAGCTTTCTTT
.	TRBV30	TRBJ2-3	CAWTTDLKSPQYF	TGTGCCTGGACAACAGACCTGAAAAGTCCGCAGTATTTT
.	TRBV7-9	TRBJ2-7	CASSEQVKQYF	TGTGCCAGCAGCGAGCAAGTTAAGCAGTACTTC
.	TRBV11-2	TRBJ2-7	CASSLPASHEQYF	TGTGCCAGCAGCTTACCGGCTAGCCACGAGCAGTACTTC
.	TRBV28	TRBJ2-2	CASTAGQVTGELFF	TGTGCCAGCACAGCGGGACAGGTCACCGGGGAGCTGTTTTTT
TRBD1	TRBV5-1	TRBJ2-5	CASSLQGAALETQYF	TGCGCCAGCAGCTTACAGGGGGCGGCTTTAGAGACCCAGTACTTC
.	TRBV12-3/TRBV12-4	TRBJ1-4	CASTFDEKLFF	TGTGCCAGCACCTTCGATGAAAAACTGTTTTTT